The present T cell receptor (beta chain) was sequenced within a study of blood T cell repertoires in COVID-19. Study background: From the United States, Italy and Spain came samples of acute and convalescent COVID-19. T cells, B-cell-depleted T cells, or PBMCs supplied cDNA or gDNA.

The authors' processing: Scientists estimated how many nucleated cells there were by amplifying reference gene primers. Repertoires were generated with immunoSEQ multiplex PCR, while TCRdb's copy carries only in-frame clones and drops some. From that table come the V and J calls and clone size; the DNA was used to work out D and trimming. This sample yields 65,000 to 90,000 clones, of which 83% are seen a single time; 25% to 30% belongs to the top ten. J gave up 0 bases and V 2 bases, and 7 bases lay outside the gene matches. The CDR3 length is 16 residues. In germline, CDR1 is MNHEY, CDR2 SVGEGT. This chain links TRBV6-2 or TRBV6-3 with TRBJ2-7, with TRBD2 identical over 7 bases. This receptor was obtained from a woman of 80 years or more with acute or convalescent COVID-19. The sample taken for sequencing was peripheral blood. CDR3 in amino acids: CASSYDLRGYSYEQYF. In nucleotides, the CDR3 is TGTGCCAGCAGTTACGACTTGCGGGGGTACTCCTACGAGCAGTACTTC.